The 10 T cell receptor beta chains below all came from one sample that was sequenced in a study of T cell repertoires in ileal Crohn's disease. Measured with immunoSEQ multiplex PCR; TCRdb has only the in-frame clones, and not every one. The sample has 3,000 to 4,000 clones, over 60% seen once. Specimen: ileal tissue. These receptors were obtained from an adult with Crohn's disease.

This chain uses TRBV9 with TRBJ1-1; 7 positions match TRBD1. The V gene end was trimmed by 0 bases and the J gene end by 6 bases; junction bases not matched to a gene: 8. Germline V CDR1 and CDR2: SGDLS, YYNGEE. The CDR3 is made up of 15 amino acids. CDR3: CASSVVLTGLAEAFF. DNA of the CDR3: TGTGCCAGCAGCGTAGTGTTGACAGGGTTGGCTGAAGCTTTCTTT.

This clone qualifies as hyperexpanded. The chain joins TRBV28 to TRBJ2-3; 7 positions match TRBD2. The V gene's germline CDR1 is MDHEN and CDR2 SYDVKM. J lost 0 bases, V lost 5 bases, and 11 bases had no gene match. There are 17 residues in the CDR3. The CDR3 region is CASSPFPLAASTDTQYF. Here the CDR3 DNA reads TGTGCCAGCAGTCCCTTCCCCCTAGCGGCTAGCACAGATACGCAGTATTTT.

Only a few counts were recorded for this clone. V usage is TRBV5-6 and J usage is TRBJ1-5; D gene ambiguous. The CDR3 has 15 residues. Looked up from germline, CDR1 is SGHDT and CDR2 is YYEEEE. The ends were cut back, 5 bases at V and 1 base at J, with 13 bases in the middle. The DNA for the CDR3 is TGTGCCAGCAGTCTTACACGGGGAAGCAATCAGCCCCAGCATTTT. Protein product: CASSLTRGSNQPQHF. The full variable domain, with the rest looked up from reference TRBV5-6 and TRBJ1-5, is DAGVTQSPTHLIKTRGQQVTLRCSPKSGHDTVSWYQQALGQGPQFIFQYYEEEERQRGNFPDRFSGHQFPNYSSELNVNALLLGDSALYLCASSLTRGSNQPQHFGDGTRLSIL.

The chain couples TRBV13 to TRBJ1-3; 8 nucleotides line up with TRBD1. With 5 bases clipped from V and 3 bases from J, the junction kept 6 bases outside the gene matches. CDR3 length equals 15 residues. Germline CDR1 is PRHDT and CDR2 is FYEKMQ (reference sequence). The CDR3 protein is CASSRDRGLGNTIYF. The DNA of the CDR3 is TGTGCCAGCAGCCGAGACAGGGGTCTTGGAAACACCATATATTTT.

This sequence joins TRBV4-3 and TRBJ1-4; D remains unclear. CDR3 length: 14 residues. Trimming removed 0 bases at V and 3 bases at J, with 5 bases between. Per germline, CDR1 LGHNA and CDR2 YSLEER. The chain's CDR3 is CASSQDAANEKLFF. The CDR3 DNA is TGCGCCAGCAGCCAAGACGCGGCTAATGAAAAACTGTTTTTT.

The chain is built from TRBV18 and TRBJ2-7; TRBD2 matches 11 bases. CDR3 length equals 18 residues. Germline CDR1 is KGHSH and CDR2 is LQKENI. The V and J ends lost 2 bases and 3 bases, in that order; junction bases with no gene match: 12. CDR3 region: CASSPGQPKLAGDYEQYF. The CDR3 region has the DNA TGTGCCAGCTCACCAGGCCAACCAAAACTAGCGGGGGACTACGAGCAGTACTTC.

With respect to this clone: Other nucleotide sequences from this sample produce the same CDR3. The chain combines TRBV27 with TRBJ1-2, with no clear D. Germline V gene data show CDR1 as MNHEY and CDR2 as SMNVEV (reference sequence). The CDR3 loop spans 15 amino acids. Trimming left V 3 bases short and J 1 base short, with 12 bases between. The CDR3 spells CASSFWPEGNYGYTF. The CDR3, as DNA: TGTGCCAGCAGTTTTTGGCCGGAGGGTAACTATGGCTACACCTTC.

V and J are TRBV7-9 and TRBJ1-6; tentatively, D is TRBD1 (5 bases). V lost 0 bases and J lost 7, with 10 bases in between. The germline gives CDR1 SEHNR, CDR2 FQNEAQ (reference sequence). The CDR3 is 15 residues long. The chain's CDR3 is CASSLAQGANSPLHF. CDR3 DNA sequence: TGTGCCAGCAGCTTAGCTCAGGGCGCAAATTCACCCCTCCACTTT.

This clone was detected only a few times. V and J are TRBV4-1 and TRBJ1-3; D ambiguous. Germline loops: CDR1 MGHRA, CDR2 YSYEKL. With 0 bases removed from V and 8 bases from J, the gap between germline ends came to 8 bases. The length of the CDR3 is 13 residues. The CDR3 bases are TGCGCCAGCAGCCAAGATAGTTTCTACACCATATATTTT. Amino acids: CASSQDSFYTIYF.

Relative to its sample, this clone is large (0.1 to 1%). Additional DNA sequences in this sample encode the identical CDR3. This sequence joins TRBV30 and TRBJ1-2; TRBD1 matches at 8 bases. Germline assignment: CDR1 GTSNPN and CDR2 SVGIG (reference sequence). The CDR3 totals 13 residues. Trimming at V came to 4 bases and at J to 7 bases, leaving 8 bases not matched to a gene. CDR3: CAWTLGQGLGYTF. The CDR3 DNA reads TGTGCCTGGACCTTAGGACAGGGTCTTGGCTACACCTTC.